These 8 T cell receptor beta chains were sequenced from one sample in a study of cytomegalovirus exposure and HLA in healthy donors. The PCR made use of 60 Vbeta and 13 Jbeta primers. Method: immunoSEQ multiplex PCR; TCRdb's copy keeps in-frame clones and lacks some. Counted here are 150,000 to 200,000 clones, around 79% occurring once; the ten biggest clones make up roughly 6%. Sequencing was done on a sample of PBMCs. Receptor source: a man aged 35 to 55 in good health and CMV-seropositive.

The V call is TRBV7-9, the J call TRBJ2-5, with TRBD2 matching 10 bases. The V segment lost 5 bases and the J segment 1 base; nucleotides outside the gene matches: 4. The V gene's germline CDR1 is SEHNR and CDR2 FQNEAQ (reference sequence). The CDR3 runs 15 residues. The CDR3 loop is CASSATSGAQETQYF. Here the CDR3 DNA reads TGTGCCAGCAGCGCCACTAGCGGGGCCCAAGAGACCCAGTACTTC.

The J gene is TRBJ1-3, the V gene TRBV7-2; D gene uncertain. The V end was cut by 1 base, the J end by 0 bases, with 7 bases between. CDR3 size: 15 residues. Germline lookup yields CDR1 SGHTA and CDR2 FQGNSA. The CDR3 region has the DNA TGTGCCAGCAGCTTAGTACACCACTCTGGAAACACCATATATTTT. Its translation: CASSLVHHSGNTIYF.

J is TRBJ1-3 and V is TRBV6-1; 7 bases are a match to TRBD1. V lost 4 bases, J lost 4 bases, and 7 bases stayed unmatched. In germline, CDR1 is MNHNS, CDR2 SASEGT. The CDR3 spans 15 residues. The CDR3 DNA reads TGTGCCAGCAGTGTCGGGACAGTCATCGGAAACACCATATATTTT. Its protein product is CASSVGTVIGNTIYF.

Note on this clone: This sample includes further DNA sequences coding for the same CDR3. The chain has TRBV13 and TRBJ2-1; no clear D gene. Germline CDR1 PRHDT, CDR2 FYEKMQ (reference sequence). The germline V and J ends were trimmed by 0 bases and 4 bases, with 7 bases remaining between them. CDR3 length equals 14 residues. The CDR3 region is CASSLGLSYNEQFF. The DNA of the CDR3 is TGTGCCAGCAGCTTAGGCCTTAGTTACAATGAGCAGTTCTTC.

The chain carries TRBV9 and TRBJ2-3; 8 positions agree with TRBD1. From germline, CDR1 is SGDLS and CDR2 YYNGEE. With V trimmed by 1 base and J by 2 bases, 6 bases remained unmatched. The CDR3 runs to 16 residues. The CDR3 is CASSVTDRAITDTQYF. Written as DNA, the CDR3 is TGTGCCAGCAGCGTAACGGACAGGGCCATCACAGATACGCAGTATTTT.

CDR3 bases: TGTGCCAGCAGCTTGCCCACAGGGGGTAACACTGAAGCTTTCTTT. Translated: CASSLPTGGNTEAFF. The gene calls are TRBV7-9 and TRBJ1-1; 8 bases line up with TRBD1. Per germline, CDR1 SEHNR and CDR2 FQNEAQ (reference sequence). This CDR3 has 15 residues. The ends lost 3 bases at V and 2 bases at J; junction bases unmatched: 5. The full variable domain, its missing parts supplied by reference TRBV7-9 and TRBJ1-1, is DTGVSQNPRHKITKRGQNVTFRCDPISEHNRLYWYRQTLGQGPEFLTYFQNEAQLEKSRLLSDRFSAERPKGSFSTLEIQRTEQGDSAMYLCASSLPTGGNTEAFFGQGTRLTVV.

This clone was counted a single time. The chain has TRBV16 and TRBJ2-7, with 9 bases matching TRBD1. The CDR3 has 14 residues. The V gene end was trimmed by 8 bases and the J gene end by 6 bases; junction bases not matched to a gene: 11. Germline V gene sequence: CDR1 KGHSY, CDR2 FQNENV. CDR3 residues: CASVKTGTGSEQYF. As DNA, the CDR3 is TGTGCCAGCGTAAAGACCGGGACAGGGAGCGAGCAGTACTTC.

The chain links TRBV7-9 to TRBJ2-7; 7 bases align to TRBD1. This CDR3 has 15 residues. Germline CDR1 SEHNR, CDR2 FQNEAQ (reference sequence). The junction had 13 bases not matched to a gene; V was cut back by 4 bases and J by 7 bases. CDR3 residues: CASSSRQGPFLEQYF. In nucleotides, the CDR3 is TGTGCCAGCAGCTCTAGACAGGGACCATTTTTGGAGCAGTACTTC. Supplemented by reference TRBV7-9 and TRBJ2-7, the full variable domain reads DTGVSQNPRHKITKRGQNVTFRCDPISEHNRLYWYRQTLGQGPEFLTYFQNEAQLEKSRLLSDRFSAERPKGSFSTLEIQRTEQGDSAMYLCASSSRQGPFLEQYFGPGTRLTVT.